These 3 T cell receptor beta chains were sequenced from one sample in a study of blood T cell repertoires in COVID-19. Assay used: immunoSEQ multiplex PCR; TCRdb lists only in-frame clones, some missing. The sample records about 280,000 clones, about 82% being singletons. Sequencing was performed on peripheral blood. Every receptor here comes from a man aged 45-65 years with active or convalescent COVID-19.

The chain carries TRBV7-7 and TRBJ2-7; TRBD2 matches at 7 bases. CDR1 SSHAT and CDR2 FNYEAQ come from the germline V gene (reference sequence). The CDR3 consists of 13 residues. Trimming cost V 1 base and J 7 bases; bases outside gene matches: 4. The CDR3 nucleotides read TGTGCCAGCAGCTTAGATCTGGGGGGGGAGCAGTACTTC. This gives the protein CASSLDLGGEQYF.

The chain couples TRBV7-9 to TRBJ1-1, with no clear D. Looked up from germline, CDR1 is SEHNR and CDR2 is FQNEAQ (reference sequence). Trimming stripped 5 bases from V and 4 bases from J, with 14 bases between. The CDR3 spans 14 residues. The CDR3 protein is CASSADGWSTEAFF. CDR3 coding DNA: TGTGCCAGCAGCGCTGATGGGTGGAGCACTGAAGCTTTCTTT.

This chain connects TRBV9 to TRBJ1-6; D gene uncertain. CDR1 is SGDLS, CDR2 YYNGEE, per germline. Between the trimmed V and J ends, which lost 0 bases and 0 bases, there was a span of 7 bases. The length of the CDR3 is 16 residues. The CDR3 nucleotides read TGTGCCAGCAGCGTAGGTCCGAGCTCCTATAATTCACCCCTCCACTTT. Protein sequence: CASSVGPSSYNSPLHF.